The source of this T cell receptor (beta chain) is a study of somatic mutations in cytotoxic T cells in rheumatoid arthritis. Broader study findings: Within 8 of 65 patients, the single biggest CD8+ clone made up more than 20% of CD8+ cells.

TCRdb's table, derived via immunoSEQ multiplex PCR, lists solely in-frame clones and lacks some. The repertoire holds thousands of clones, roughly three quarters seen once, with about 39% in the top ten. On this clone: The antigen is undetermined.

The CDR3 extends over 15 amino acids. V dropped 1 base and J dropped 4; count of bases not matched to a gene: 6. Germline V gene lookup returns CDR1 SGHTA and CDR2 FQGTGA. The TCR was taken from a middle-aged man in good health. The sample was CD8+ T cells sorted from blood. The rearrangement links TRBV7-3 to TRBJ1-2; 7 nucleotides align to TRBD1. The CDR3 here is CASSLRGDRSYGYTF. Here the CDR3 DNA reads TGTGCCAGCAGCTTAAGGGGGGACAGAAGCTATGGCTACACCTTC.